This TCR beta chain was sequenced for a study of neurological immune-mediated disorders (dated by TCRdb to between 2018 and 2021). Background for the entire study: Using UMI-based sequencing, the study compared peripheral blood TCR-beta repertoires from patients with HTLV-I-associated myelopathy (HAM/TSP), patients with multiple sclerosis, and healthy controls. Longitudinal samples, technical triplicates and paired sorted CD4+ and CD8+ T-cell subsets, alongside PBMC samples, were included among the approximately 99 TCR-beta libraries. Of the approximately 66 subjects in the cohort, about 14 were HAM/TSP patients, about 34 were multiple sclerosis patients, and about 20 were healthy controls.

Healthy controls were blood bank volunteers in Maryland, USA. Unsorted PBMC libraries were generated from 2 million PBMCs stored in RNAlater at -80 °C until RNA extraction. PBMCs were separated from peripheral blood using Ficoll-Hypaque density gradient centrifugation and then cryopreserved in liquid nitrogen. cDNA synthesis used template-switch 5'RACE with a primer carrying a 10-nucleotide random unique molecular identifier tagging each TCR transcript. Every sequencing run yielded over 190 million TCR-beta sequences covering 15-18 subjects. The RNeasy kit was used to extract total RNA. The KAPA Real-time Library Amplification kit was used to amplify TCR-beta VDJ regions with primers targeting the TCR constant region and the 5'RACE anchor. Sample indexes and Illumina adaptors were added in a first PCR, after which library yield was increased in a second PCR. After purification with Ampure beads, the TCR product of roughly 650 bp was size-selected on a 2% E-gel SizeSelection system. Before pooling, libraries had their quality checked on a Bioanalyzer, their concentration measured with Qubit, and their quantity determined with the Kapa Library Quantification kit. Libraries were sequenced paired-end 2 x 150 bp on an Illumina HiSeq 2500. To increase sequence diversity, about 23-30% phiX was spiked into each library pool. The study's own analysis went as follows. Quality-filtered reads were processed with the UMI-based MiGEC pipeline, which removed over 90% of raw TCR sequences during error correction. VDJ genes were aligned to IMGT germline references, and clonotypes were defined by unique CDR3 amino acid sequence plus V-J genes. VDJtools evaluated clonal expansion, Shannon diversity and CDR3 relatedness (CalcPairwiseDistances, ClusterSamples); CLCbio workbench built phylogenetic trees. Clones with at least 8 unique UMIs were defined as expanded, with this threshold being based on coefficient-of-variation modelling across technical triplicates. Using fastp trimming at Q25 and MiXCR clonotype assembly, TCRdb reanalyzed the public sequencing data and kept in-frame beta chains. Merged by CDR3 protein, the rows form single entries marked with the most common genes and DNA. Here the V and J calls rest on TCRdb's processing, not on the authors' analysis. The sample table shows around 79,000 distinct CDR3 sequences, and about 14% are seen once. Of the sample, approximately 7.5% falls within the top ten clones.

The paper's findings and limits, for the study overall: Expanded clones from different subjects shared no identical CDR3 amino acid sequences, which suggests that TCR-beta repertoires were private in all groups. TCR clonal expansion was greatest in HAM/TSP patients and smallest in MS patients, who ranked below even healthy controls.

CDR1 and CDR2 are drawn from the germline V gene: SGHRS, YFSETQ. The CDR3, from cysteine to phenylalanine, totals 14 residues. Of the read, only the CDR3 DNA is kept; its 42 bases are in frame from base 1. Ends trimmed: V by 8 bases, J by 2 bases; bases unmatched to a gene: 9. Details on this clonotype: No cognate antigen has been identified for it. Per-nucleotide qualities are absent, and no much larger clonotype sits a single base away.

The clonotype was recovered from a woman aged 45-65 years in good health. The receptor chain draws on TRBV5-1 and TRBJ1-1, with 7 bases in between that match TRBD1. Sequences were obtained from PBMCs. The CDR3 region has the sequence CASYNRGGNTEAFF. The nucleotide sequence reads TGCGCCAGTTATAACAGGGGAGGAAACACTGAAGCTTTCTTT.